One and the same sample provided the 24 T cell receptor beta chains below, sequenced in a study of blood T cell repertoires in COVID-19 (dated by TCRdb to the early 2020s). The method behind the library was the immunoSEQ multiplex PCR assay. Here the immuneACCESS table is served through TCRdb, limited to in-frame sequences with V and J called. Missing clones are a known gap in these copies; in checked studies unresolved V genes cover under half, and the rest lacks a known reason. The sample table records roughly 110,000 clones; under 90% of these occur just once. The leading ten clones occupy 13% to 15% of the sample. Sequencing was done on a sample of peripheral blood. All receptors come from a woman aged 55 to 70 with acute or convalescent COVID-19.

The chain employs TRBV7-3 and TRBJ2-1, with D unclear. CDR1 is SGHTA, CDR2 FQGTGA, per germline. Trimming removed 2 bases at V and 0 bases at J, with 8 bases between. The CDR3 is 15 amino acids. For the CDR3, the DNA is TGTGCCAGCAGCTTAGATCTTAGCTCCTACAATGAGCAGTTCTTC. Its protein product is CASSLDLSSYNEQFF.

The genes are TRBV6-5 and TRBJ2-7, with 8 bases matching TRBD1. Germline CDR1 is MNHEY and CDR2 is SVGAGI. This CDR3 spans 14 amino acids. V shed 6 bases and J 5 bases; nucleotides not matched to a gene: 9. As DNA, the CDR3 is TGTGCCAGCAGCCAGGGGGCCTTTGGGAACGAGCAGTACTTC. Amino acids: CASSQGAFGNEQYF.

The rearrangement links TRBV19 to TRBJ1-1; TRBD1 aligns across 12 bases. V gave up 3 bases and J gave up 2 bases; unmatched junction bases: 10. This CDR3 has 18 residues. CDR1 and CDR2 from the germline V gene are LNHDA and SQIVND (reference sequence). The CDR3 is CASSMRSGTGGPNTEAFF. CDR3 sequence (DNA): TGTGCCAGTAGTATGAGGTCCGGGACAGGGGGCCCTAACACTGAAGCTTTCTTT.

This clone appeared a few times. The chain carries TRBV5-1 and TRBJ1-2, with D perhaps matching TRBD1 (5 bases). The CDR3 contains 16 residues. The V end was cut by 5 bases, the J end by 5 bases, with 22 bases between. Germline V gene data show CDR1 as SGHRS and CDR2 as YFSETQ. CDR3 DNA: TGCGCCAGCAGGCCACAACCCTCCGAAGACAGATATGGCTACACCTTC. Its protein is CASRPQPSEDRYGYTF.

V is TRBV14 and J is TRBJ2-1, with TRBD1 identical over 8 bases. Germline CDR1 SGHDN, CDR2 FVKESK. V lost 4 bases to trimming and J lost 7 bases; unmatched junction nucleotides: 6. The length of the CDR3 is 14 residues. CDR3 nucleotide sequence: TGTGCCAGCAGCCTAGGACAGGGATTTAATGAGCAGTTCTTC. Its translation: CASSLGQGFNEQFF.

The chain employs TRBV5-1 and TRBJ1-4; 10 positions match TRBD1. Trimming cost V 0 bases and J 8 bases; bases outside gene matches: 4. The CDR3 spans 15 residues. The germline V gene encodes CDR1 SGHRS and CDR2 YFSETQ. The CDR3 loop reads CASSLAGTGEEKLFF. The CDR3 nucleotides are TGCGCCAGCAGCTTGGCCGGGACAGGGGAAGAAAAACTGTTTTTT.

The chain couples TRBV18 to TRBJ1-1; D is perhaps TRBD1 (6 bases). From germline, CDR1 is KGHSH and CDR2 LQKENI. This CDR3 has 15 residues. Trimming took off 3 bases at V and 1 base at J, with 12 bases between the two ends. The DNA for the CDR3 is TGTGCCAGCTCACCCCTTGACAGGAGGAACACTGAAGCTTTCTTT. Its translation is CASSPLDRRNTEAFF.

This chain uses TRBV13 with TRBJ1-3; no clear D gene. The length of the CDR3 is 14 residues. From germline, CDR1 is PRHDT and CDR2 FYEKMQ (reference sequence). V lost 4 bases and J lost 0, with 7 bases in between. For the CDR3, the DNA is TGTGCCAGCAGCTCCCGCGGCTCTGGAAACACCATATATTTT. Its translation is CASSSRGSGNTIYF.

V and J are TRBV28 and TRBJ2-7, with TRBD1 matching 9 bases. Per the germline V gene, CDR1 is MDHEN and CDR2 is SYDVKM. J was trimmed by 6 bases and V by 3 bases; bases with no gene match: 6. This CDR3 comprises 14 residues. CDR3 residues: CASSLRGQGGEQYF. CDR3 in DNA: TGTGCCAGCAGTTTGAGGGGACAGGGTGGCGAGCAGTACTTC.

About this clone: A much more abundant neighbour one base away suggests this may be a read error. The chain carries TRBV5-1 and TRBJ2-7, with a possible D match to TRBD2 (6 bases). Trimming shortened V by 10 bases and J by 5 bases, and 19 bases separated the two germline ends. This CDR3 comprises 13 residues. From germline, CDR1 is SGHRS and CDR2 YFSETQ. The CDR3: CARHDGGVDEQYF. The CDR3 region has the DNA TGCGCCCGCCACGACGGGGGTGTCGACGAGCAGTACTTC.

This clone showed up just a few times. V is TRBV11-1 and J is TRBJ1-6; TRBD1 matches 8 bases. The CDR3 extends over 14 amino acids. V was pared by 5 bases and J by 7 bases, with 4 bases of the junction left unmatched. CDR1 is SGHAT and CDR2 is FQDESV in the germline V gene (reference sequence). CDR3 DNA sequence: TGTGCCAGCAGCCTGACAGGGGCAAATTCACCCCTCCACTTT. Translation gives CASSLTGANSPLHF.

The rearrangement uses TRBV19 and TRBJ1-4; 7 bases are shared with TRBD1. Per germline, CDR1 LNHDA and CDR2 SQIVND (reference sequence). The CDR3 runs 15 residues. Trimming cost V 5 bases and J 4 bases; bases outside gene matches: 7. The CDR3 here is CASSESGQRNEKLFF. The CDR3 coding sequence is TGTGCCAGTAGTGAGTCGGGACAGCGTAATGAAAAACTGTTTTTT. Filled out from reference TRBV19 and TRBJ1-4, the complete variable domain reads DGGITQSPKYLFRKEGQNVTLSCEQNLNHDAMYWYRQDPGQGLRLIYYSQIVNDFQKGDIAEGYSVSREKKESFPLTVTSAQKNPTAFYLCASSESGQRNEKLFFGSGTQLSVL.

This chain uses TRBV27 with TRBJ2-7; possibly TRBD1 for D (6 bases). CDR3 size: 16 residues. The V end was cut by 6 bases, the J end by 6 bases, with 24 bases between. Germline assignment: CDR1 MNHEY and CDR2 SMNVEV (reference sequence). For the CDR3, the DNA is TGTGCCAGCAGCCCCCCTGGAGCAGGGGCCCCTCTCGAGCAGTACTTC. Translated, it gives CASSPPGAGAPLEQYF.

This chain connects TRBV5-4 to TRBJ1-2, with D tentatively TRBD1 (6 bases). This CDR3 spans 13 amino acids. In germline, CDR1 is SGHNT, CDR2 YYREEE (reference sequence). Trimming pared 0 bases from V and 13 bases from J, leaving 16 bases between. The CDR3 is CASSLVAGLGATF. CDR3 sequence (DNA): TGTGCCAGCAGCTTGGTGGCAGGCCTGGGGGCCACCTTC. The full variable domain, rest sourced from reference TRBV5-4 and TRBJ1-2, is ETGVTQSPTHLIKTRGQQVTLRCSSQSGHNTVSWYQQALGQGPQFIFQYYREEENGRGNFPPRFSGLQFPNYSSELNVNALELDDSALYLCASSLVAGLGATFGSGTRLTVV.

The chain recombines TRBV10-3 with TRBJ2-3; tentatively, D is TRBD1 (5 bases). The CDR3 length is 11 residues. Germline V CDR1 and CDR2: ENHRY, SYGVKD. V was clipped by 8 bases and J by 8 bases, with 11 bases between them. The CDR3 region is CAIEKRGTQYF. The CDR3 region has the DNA TGTGCCATCGAAAAAAGGGGTACGCAGTATTTT.

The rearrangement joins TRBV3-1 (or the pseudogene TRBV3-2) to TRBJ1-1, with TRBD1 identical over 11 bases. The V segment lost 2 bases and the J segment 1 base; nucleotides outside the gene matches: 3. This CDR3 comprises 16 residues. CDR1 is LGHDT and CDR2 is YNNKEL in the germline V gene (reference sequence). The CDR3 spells CASSQWTGGANTEAFF. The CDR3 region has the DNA TGTGCCAGCAGCCAATGGACAGGGGGCGCGAACACTGAAGCTTTCTTT.

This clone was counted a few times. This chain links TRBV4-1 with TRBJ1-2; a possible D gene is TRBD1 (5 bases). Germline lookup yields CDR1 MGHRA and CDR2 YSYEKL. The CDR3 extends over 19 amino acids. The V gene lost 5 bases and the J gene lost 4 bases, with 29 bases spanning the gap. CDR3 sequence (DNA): TGCGCCAGCAGCGAGATCTTTGGGGCCAAGGGCGCAGAAGGCTATGGCTACACCTTC. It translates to CASSEIFGAKGAEGYGYTF.

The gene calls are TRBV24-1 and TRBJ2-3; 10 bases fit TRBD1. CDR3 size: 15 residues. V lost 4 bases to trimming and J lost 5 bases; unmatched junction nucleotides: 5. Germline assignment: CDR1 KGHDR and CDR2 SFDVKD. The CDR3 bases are TGTGCCACCAGTGAGGACAGGGGGTTTGGAGATACGCAGTATTTT. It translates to CATSEDRGFGDTQYF.

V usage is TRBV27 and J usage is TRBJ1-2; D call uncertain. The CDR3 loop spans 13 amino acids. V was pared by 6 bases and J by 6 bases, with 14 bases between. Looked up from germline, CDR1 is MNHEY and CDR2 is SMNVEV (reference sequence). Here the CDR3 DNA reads TGTGCCAGCAGCCTAAGATCGGGAAATGGCTACACCTTC. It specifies CASSLRSGNGYTF.

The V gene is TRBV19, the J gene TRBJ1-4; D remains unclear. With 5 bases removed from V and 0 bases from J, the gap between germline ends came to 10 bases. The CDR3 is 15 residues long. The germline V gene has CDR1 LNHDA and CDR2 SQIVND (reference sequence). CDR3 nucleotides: TGTGCCAGTAGTCCCTCCGGGGCAACTAATGAAAAACTGTTTTTT. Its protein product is CASSPSGATNEKLFF.

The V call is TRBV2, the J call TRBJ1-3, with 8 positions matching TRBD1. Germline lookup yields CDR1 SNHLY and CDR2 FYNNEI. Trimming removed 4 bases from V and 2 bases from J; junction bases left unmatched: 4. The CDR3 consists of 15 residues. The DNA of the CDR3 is TGTGCCAGCAGTGGGACAGGGTACCCTGGAAACACCATATATTTT. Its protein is CASSGTGYPGNTIYF.

The CDR3 DNA reads as TGCGCCAGCAGCTACTACCCGGACAGGGCTGGAGAGACCCAGTACTTC. It encodes CASSYYPDRAGETQYF. The rearrangement links TRBV5-1 to TRBJ2-5, with TRBD1 matching over 8 bases. The CDR3 has 16 residues. CDR1 SGHRS and CDR2 YFSETQ come from the germline V gene. The J segment lost 4 bases and the V segment lost 3 bases, leaving 11 bases of the junction unmatched. Full variable domain (rest looked up from reference TRBV5-1 and TRBJ2-5): KAGVTQTPRYLIKTRGQQVTLSCSPISGHRSVSWYQQTPGQGLQFLFEYFSETQRNKGNFPGRFSGRQFSNSRSEMNVSTLELGDSALYLCASSYYPDRAGETQYFGPGTRLLVL.

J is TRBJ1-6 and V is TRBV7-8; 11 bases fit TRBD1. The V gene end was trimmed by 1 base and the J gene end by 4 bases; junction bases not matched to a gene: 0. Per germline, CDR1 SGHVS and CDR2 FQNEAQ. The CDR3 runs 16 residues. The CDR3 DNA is TGTGCCAGCAGCTTAGGGGACAGGGGGTATAATTCACCCCTCCACTTT. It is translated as CASSLGDRGYNSPLHF.

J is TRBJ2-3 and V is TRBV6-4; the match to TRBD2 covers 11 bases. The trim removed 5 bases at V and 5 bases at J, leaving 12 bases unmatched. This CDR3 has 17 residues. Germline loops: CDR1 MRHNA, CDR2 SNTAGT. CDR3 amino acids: CASSPRGTSGLGDTQYF. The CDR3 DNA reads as TGTGCCAGCAGTCCTCGCGGGACTAGCGGCCTCGGAGATACGCAGTATTTT.